Presented here are 5 T cell receptor beta chains from one specimen sequenced in a study of regulatory T cells in long-lasting Graves disease. Time point defined: persistent/refractory GD, antithyroid drugs over 5 years with positive TRAb. The TCR library was made from RNA that had been extracted from PBMCs in TRIzol. Both iRepertoire HTBI primers and Arm-PCR of CDR3 regions were used to build the TCR beta libraries. TCRdb re-analysed the multiplex PCR reads in MiXCR, keeping a single row per CDR3 protein. The repertoire holds 400,000 to 500,000 distinct CDR3 sequences, with roughly a fifth as singletons. The material was peripheral blood mononuclear cells (PBMCs), obtained when the disease was refractory, from a patient treated with antithyroid drugs. Every receptor here comes from a female donor with Graves disease.

The sample holds a few counts of this clonotype. The chain uses TRBV7-9 and TRBJ1-1; no reliable D call. The V and J ends lost 3 bases and 5 bases respectively, with 13 bases between them. From germline, CDR1 is SEHNR and CDR2 FQNEAQ (reference sequence). The CDR3 loop spans 14 amino acids. CDR3 residues: CASSLGGEGTEAFF. CDR3 coding DNA: TGTGCCAGCAGCTTGGGCGGTGAGGGAACTGAAGCTTTCTTT.

This chain links TRBV24-1 with TRBJ2-5; 11 bases are a match to TRBD1. The germline gives CDR1 KGHDR, CDR2 SFDVKD. The CDR3 is 17 residues long. V trimming: 4 bases; J trimming: 4 bases; junction bases outside the gene matches: 10. CDR3 protein: CATSDLGQGASGETQYF. The CDR3 DNA follows: TGTGCCACCAGTGACCTCGGACAGGGGGCGAGTGGAGAGACCCAGTACTTC.

The chain joins TRBV11-3 to TRBJ2-4; 10 nucleotides agree with TRBD1. This CDR3 has 20 amino acids. Germline V lookup: CDR1 SGHNT, CDR2 YENEEA. J gave up 2 bases and V 0 bases, and 13 bases lay outside the gene matches. The DNA of the CDR3 is TGTGCCAGCAGCTTAGAGGGACGCGGGACAGGGGTTTTGACCAAAAACATTCAGTACTTC. Translating it yields CASSLEGRGTGVLTKNIQYF.

This chain's CDR3 is CASSNGQLSTDTQYF. The DNA of the CDR3 is TGTGCCAGCAGTAATGGACAGTTGAGCACAGATACGCAGTATTTT. The rearrangement joins TRBV27 to TRBJ2-3; a weak D match, TRBD1 (6 bases). The CDR3 totals 15 residues. Germline V CDR1 and CDR2: MNHEY, SMNVEV (reference sequence). V was clipped by 5 bases and J by 0 bases, with 12 bases between them.

A few counts support this clonotype. The gene calls are TRBV25-1 and TRBJ2-1, with D maybe TRBD2 (5 bases). The CDR3 extends over 14 amino acids. V was trimmed by 3 bases and J by 4 bases, leaving 10 bases between them. Germline loops: CDR1 MGHDK, CDR2 SYGVNS. The CDR3 DNA is TGTGCCAGCAGTGAGGCAGGCGGGTACAATGAGCAGTTCTTC. It codes for CASSEAGGYNEQFF.